This T cell receptor beta chain was recovered during a study of T cell responses to AZD1222 COVID-19 vaccine. The CDR3 spans 14 residues. Trimming took 4 bases from V and 1 from J, leaving 8 bases between them. Germline CDR1 KGHSH, CDR2 LQKENI. About this clone itself: As yet, its antigen is unknown.

Notes on the study in general: Females outnumbered males among donors, who were mostly white British; clonal diversity was possibly underestimated.

Only in-frame clones appear in the TCRdb table, and some are missing; sequencing was by immunoSEQ multiplex PCR. The sample lists 180,000 or so clones, just over 90% seen once, with 1% to 1.5% in the top ten. Samples with a second dose at about 4 or about 12 weeks were pooled together. This TCR was recovered from an adult who received the AZD1222 COVID-19 vaccine. This specimen consisted of peripheral blood, obtained 28 days after the second AZD1222 dose. V is TRBV18 and J is TRBJ1-5; maybe TRBD1 (6 bases). CDR3 coding DNA: TGTGCCAGCTCACGGACAGAGAGCAATCAGCCCCAGCATTTT. Its protein product is CASSRTESNQPQHF.